Presented here are 6 T cell receptor beta chains from one specimen sequenced in a study of blood T cells in healthy people across ages (dated by TCRdb to about 2015). The protocol used for the library was 5' RACE. Sequencing took place on an Illumina HiSeq 2500. The second PCR ran for roughly 6 to 11 cycles and used a J-beta primer mix along with a sample-barcoded 5' primer. In TCRdb, the public reads were trimmed at Q25 with fastp and aligned with MiXCR, with productive beta chains retained. Merged by CDR3 protein, the rows form single entries marked with the most common genes and DNA. In all, the sample holds 650,000 to 800,000 distinct CDR3 sequences, and around 52% of those were seen once. The ten biggest clones cover roughly 13% of the sample. Input material: blood. These receptors originate from a woman older than 75 in good health.

The chain's CDR3 is CASSHRAGQETQYF. CDR3 sequence (DNA): TGTGCCAGCAGCCACCGGGCCGGCCAAGAGACCCAGTACTTC. The rearrangement joins TRBV7-2 to TRBJ2-5; D is uncertain. This CDR3 has 14 amino acids. V was clipped by 5 bases and J by 1 base, with 11 bases between them. The V gene's germline CDR1 is SGHTA and CDR2 FQGNSA.

The chain has TRBV7-6 and TRBJ2-5; TRBD1 aligns across 7 bases. The CDR3 spans 15 residues. J was trimmed by 3 bases and V by 4 bases; bases with no gene match: 8. The germline V gene has CDR1 SGHVS and CDR2 FNYEAQ. CDR3 region: CASSSSYRGKETQYF. The CDR3 coding sequence is TGTGCCAGCAGCTCCTCCTACAGGGGTAAAGAGACCCAGTACTTC.

The CDR3 loop is CSASPPRGAATDTQYF. The CDR3 DNA reads TGCAGTGCTAGCCCTCCGCGGGGGGCTGCCACAGATACGCAGTATTTT. The J gene is TRBJ2-3, the V gene TRBV20-1; 8 bases are shared with TRBD2. Germline V gene lookup returns CDR1 DFQATT and CDR2 SNEGSKA (reference sequence). The CDR3 runs 16 residues. V was pared by 3 bases and J by 2 bases, with 10 bases of the junction left unmatched.

This clonotype was detected many times. The DNA for the CDR3 is TGTGCCAGCAGCCCTCCGGGACAGGAAAACTATGGCTACACCTTC. Protein sequence: CASSPPGQENYGYTF. The rearrangement links TRBV16 to TRBJ1-2, with 8 nucleotides matching TRBD1. The CDR3 length is 15 residues. Germline V lookup: CDR1 KGHSY, CDR2 FQNENV. The ends lost 4 bases at V and 2 bases at J; junction bases unmatched: 6.

This clonotype was counted at least ten times. The CDR3 nucleotides are TGTGCCAGCAGTTTAAGGACAGCAGATACGCAGTATTTT. It is translated as CASSLRTADTQYF. This chain connects TRBV27 to TRBJ2-3; the D gene is possibly TRBD1 (6 bases). Trimming took off 2 bases at V and 4 bases at J, with 7 bases between the two ends. The germline V gene has CDR1 MNHEY and CDR2 SMNVEV (reference sequence). The CDR3 spans 13 residues.

On this clonotype itself: One end of the junction fails to match germline, which may point to a read error. The chain employs TRBV30 and TRBJ1-2; D is undetermined. Germline V gene sequence: CDR1 GTSNPN, CDR2 SVGIG (reference sequence). This CDR3 has 14 residues. In DNA, the CDR3 is TGTGCCTGGAGTCTGCGGCTCCATTTCTATGACTACACCTTC. Its protein product is CAWSLRLHFYDYTF.